This entry features one TCR beta chain sequence. Antigen: not known. TCRalpha and TCRbeta libraries used 5'RACE with constant-segment primers and UMIs. TCRdb reanalysed the 5' RACE reads using MiXCR and keeps one entry per CDR3 protein. Here the sample spans some 350,000 distinct CDR3 sequences, 13% being singletons. This sample stems from a study of T-cell memory formation after mild COVID-19. Study-wide background: Largely donor-specific sequence clusters came from two donors.

Germline assignment: CDR1 MNHEY and CDR2 SVGEGT. CDR3 size: 14 residues. The germline V and J ends were trimmed by 2 bases and 10 bases, with 12 bases remaining between them. Notes on the study in general: Some clones that responded turned up in pre-infection memory, which suggests that cross-reactive memory joined in. Clones which contracted sat mainly in CM and EM if CD4+, and in EMRA if CD8+.

This sequence originates from a young man who had mild COVID-19 (a few samples of this study predate the infection). Cell type and time point are not known. Material for sequencing was PBMCs or a T cell subset sorted from them (not recorded which). The V call is TRBV6-2 or TRBV6-3, the J call TRBJ1-6, with D perhaps matching TRBD1 (6 bases). CDR3 sequence: CASSYQQGNSPLHF. CDR3 nucleotide sequence: TGTGCCAGCAGTTACCAGCAGGGGAACTCACCCCTCCACTTT.